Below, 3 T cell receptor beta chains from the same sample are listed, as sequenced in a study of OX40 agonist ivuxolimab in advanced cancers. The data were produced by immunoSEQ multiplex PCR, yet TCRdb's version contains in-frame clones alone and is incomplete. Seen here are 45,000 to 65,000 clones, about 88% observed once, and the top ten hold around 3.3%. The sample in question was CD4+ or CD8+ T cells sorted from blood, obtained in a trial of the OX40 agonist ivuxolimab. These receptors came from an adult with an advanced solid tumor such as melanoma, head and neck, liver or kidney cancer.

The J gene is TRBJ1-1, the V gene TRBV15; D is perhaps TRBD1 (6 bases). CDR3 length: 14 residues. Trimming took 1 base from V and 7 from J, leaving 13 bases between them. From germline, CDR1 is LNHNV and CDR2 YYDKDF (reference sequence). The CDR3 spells CATSRGLDRIEAFF. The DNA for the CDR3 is TGTGCCACCAGCAGAGGCCTAGACAGGATTGAAGCTTTCTTT.

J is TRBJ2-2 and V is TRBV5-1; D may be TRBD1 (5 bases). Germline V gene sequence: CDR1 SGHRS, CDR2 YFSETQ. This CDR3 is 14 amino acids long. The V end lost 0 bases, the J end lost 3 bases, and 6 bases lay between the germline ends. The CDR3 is CASSLEGYTGELFF. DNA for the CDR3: TGCGCCAGCAGCTTGGAGGGGTACACCGGGGAGCTGTTTTTT. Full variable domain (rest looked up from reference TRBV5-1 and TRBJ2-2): KAGVTQTPRYLIKTRGQQVTLSCSPISGHRSVSWYQQTPGQGLQFLFEYFSETQRNKGNFPGRFSGRQFSNSRSEMNVSTLELGDSALYLCASSLEGYTGELFFGEGSRLTVL.

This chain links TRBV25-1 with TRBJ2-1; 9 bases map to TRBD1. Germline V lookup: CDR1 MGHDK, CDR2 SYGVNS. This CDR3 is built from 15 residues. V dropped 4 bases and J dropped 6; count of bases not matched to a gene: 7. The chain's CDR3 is CASSGGQGWSNEQFF. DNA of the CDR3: TGTGCCAGCAGTGGGGGACAGGGTTGGTCCAATGAGCAGTTCTTC. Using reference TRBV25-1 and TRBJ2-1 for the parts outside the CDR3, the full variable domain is EADIYQTPRYLVIGTGKKITLECSQTMGHDKMYWYQQDPGMELHLIHYSYGVNSTEKGDLSSESTVSRIRTEHFPLTLESARPSHTSQYLCASSGGQGWSNEQFFGPGTRLTVL.